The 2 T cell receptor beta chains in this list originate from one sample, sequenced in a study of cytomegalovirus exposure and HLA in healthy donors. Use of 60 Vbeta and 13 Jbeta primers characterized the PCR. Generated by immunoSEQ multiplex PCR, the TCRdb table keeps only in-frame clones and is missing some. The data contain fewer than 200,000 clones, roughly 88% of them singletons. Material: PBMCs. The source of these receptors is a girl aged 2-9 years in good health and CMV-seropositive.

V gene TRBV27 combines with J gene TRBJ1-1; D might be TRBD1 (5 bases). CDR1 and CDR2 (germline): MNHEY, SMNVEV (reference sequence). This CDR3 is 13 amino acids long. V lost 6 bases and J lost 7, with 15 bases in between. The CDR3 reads CASRGRPGLEAFF. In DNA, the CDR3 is TGTGCCAGCAGGGGAAGGCCGGGACTTGAAGCTTTCTTT.

In DNA form, the CDR3 reads TGTGCCAGCAGCGTGGGGACTACGGTACCTACCTACGAGCAGTACTTC. Its translation is CASSVGTTVPTYEQYF. The chain couples TRBV9 to TRBJ2-7; 7 positions agree with TRBD2. The trim removed 2 bases at V and 2 bases at J, leaving 10 bases unmatched. Germline lookup yields CDR1 SGDLS and CDR2 YYNGEE. CDR3 length: 16 residues.